This T cell receptor beta chain was found in a study of blood T cells in healthy people across ages. Study background: Template switching retrieved approximately one barcoded beta molecule for each two T cells. Study-wide points: The long-lived group displayed more naive CD4+ cells, plus higher diversity, than the aged donors did. Across samples, TCR beta diversity tracked strongly with naive T cell percentage.

Primed by a sample-barcoded 5' primer and a J-beta primer mix, a second PCR proceeded for roughly 7 to 12 cycles. Template switching added a 12-random-nucleotide identifier to every cDNA molecule. TCRdb called the 5' RACE reads again in MiXCR, with one record for every CDR3 protein. The profile covers about 830,000 distinct CDR3 sequences, with 62% appearing a single time and roughly 26% taken by the ten largest. The CDR3 totals 15 residues. The germline CDR1 and CDR2 sequences are SGDLS and YYNGEE. With regard to this clonotype: The antigen remains unidentified.

This receptor was taken from a man younger than 40 in good health. Material for sequencing was blood. This chain uses TRBV9 with TRBJ2-5, with 10 bases aligning to TRBD2. Judging by the DNA end, TRBJ2-7 fits better; the J call may be wrong. In DNA, the CDR3 is TGTGCCAGCAGCGAGGGAAGCGGGGGGGCCATCGAGCAGTACTTC. Its protein product is CASSEGSGGAIEQYF.